This TCR beta chain was retrieved from a study of cytomegalovirus exposure and HLA in healthy donors. In the PCR, 60 Vbeta and 13 Jbeta primers were used. Sequencing used immunoSEQ multiplex PCR; TCRdb keeps in-frame clones, though not all of them. The sample contains approximately 240,000 clones, more than 75% of which appear only once. Per germline, CDR1 SGDLS and CDR2 YYNGEE. The CDR3 sequence is 13 residues long. V was trimmed by 3 bases and J by 1 base, leaving 8 bases between them. Healthy donors of bone marrow made up the group. The TCR sequence derives from a woman in her forties in good health and CMV-seropositive. Specimen: PBMCs. The chain carries TRBV9 and TRBJ2-7, with D hard to call. CDR3 amino acids: CASSGSGSYEQYF. Written as DNA, the CDR3 is TGTGCCAGCAGCGGGAGTGGTTCCTACGAGCAGTACTTC. The full variable domain, in which reference TRBV9 and TRBJ2-7 provide the parts outside the CDR3, is DSGVTQTPKHLITATGQRVTLRCSPRSGDLSVYWYQQSLDQGLQFLIQYYNGEERAKGNILERFSAQQFPDLHSELNLSSLELGDSALYFCASSGSGSYEQYFGPGTRLTVT.